These 8 T cell receptor beta chains originate from one sample sequenced in a study of cytotoxic CD8 clonotypes in ibrutinib-treated CLL. Method: immunoSEQ multiplex PCR; TCRdb's copy keeps in-frame clones and lacks some. The data contain 35,000 to 55,000 clones, about two thirds of them seen just once; the ten biggest clones take up roughly 13%. This specimen was PBMCs, taken after 12 months of ibrutinib treatment. The receptors derive from a human donor with chronic lymphocytic leukemia.

CDR3 nucleotide sequence: TGCAGCGTTGATTCGGGGGCACTACACGCAGATACGCAGTATTTT. Amino acid sequence: CSVDSGALHADTQYF. This chain connects TRBV29-1 to TRBJ2-3, with D perhaps given as TRBD1 or TRBD2 (6 bases each). Looked up from germline, CDR1 is SQVTM and CDR2 is ANQGSEA. This CDR3 region has 15 residues. With 3 bases removed from V and 4 bases from J, the gap between germline ends came to 17 bases.

A single count supports this clone. V gene TRBV6-5 combines with J gene TRBJ1-2, with D hard to call. From germline, CDR1 is MNHEY and CDR2 SVGAGI. The CDR3 is made up of 12 amino acids. Trimming took 5 bases from V and 4 from J, leaving 8 bases between them. The CDR3: CASSPGGYGYTF. CDR3 sequence (DNA): TGTGCCAGCAGTCCCGGCGGCTATGGCTACACCTTC.

The J gene is TRBJ2-7, the V gene TRBV5-4, with D perhaps matching TRBD1 (6 bases). V was trimmed by 0 bases and J by 1 base, leaving 14 bases between them. CDR3 length: 16 residues. CDR1 and CDR2 from the germline V gene are SGHNT and YYREEE (reference sequence). The CDR3 DNA reads TGTGCCAGCAGCTTGGCCGGGGCAGGGGTTTCCTACGAGCAGTACTTC. This sequence encodes CASSLAGAGVSYEQYF.

This clone was counted a single time. This chain uses TRBV5-1 with TRBJ1-4; no clear D. The CDR3 contains 13 residues. CDR1 and CDR2 (germline): SGHRS, YFSETQ. V was shortened by 4 bases and J by 7 bases, with 11 bases between the two germline ends. CDR3 region: CASSLAGSEKLFF. The CDR3 DNA reads TGCGCCAGCAGCCTTGCGGGGTCTGAAAAACTGTTTTTT.

This chain links TRBV13 with TRBJ1-1; D is ambiguous. CDR1 is PRHDT and CDR2 is FYEKMQ in the germline V gene (reference sequence). The CDR3 is made up of 14 amino acids. Trimming pared 0 bases from V and 4 bases from J, leaving 9 bases between. CDR3 sequence (DNA): TGTGCCAGCAGCTTAGGGAGGAGTGGCACTGAAGCTTTCTTT. It encodes CASSLGRSGTEAFF.

The chain recombines TRBV4-1 with TRBJ1-5; maybe TRBD1 (6 bases). The CDR3 covers 17 residues. V lost 0 bases and J lost 6, with 18 bases in between. CDR1 and CDR2 from the germline V gene are MGHRA and YSYEKL. The CDR3: CASSQDIVGTSLQPQHF. The CDR3 DNA is TGCGCCAGCAGCCAAGATATAGTAGGGACATCGCTTCAGCCCCAGCATTTT.

The V call is TRBV19, the J call TRBJ1-5, with 12 bases fitting TRBD1. Germline CDR1 is LNHDA and CDR2 is SQIVND (reference sequence). The CDR3 has 19 amino acids. V was pared by 5 bases and J by 0 bases, with 11 bases of the junction left unmatched. CDR3 coding DNA: TGTGCCAGTAGTCCTTGGGACAGGGGGCCGTCAATTAGCAATCAGCCCCAGCATTTT. This sequence encodes CASSPWDRGPSISNQPQHF.

The genes are TRBV9 and TRBJ2-5; possibly TRBD1 for D (6 bases). Trimming cost V 0 bases and J 2 bases, with 8 bases left between them. Per germline, CDR1 SGDLS and CDR2 YYNGEE. There are 14 residues in the CDR3. CDR3 sequence: CASSVDTGQETQYF. The CDR3 nucleotides read TGTGCCAGCAGCGTAGACACAGGGCAAGAGACCCAGTACTTC.